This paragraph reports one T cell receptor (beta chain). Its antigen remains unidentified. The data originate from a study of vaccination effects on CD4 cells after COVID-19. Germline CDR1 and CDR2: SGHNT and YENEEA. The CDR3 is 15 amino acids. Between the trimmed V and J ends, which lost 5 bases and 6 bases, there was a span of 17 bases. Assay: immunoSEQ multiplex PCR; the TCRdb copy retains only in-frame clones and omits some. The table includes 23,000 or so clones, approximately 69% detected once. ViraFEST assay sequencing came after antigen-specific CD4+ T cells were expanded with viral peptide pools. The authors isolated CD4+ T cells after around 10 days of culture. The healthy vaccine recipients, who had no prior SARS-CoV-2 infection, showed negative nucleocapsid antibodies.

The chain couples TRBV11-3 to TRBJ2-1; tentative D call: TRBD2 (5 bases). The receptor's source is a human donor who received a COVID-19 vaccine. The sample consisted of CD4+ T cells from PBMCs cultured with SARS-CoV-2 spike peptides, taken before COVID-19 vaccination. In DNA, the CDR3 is TGTGCCAGCAGCCCAGGTCTAGCTATTGGCAATGAGCAGTTCTTC. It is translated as CASSPGLAIGNEQFF.